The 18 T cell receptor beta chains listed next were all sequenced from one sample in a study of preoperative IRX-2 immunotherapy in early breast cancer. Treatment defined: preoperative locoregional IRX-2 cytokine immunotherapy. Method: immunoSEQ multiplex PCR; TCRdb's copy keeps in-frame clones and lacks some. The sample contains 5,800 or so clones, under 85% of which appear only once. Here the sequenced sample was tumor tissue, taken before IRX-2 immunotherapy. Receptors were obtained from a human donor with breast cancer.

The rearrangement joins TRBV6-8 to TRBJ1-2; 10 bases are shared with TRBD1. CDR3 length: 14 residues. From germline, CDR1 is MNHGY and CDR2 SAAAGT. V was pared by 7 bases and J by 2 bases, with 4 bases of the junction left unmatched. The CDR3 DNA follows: TGTGCCAGCACACGGGGACAGGGGAACTATGGCTACACCTTC. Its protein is CASTRGQGNYGYTF.

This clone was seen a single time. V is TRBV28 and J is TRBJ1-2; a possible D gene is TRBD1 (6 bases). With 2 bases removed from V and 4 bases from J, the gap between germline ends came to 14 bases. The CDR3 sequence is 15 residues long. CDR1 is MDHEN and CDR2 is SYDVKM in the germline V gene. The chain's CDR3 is CASSLTPPGAYGYTF. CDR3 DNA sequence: TGTGCCAGCAGTTTAACCCCGCCGGGGGCCTATGGCTACACCTTC.

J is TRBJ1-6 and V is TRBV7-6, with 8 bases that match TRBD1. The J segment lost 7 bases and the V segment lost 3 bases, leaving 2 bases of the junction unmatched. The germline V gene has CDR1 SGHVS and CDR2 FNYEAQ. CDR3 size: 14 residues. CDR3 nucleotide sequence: TGTGCCAGCAGCTTGGACAGGGTCAATTCACCCCTCCACTTT. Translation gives CASSLDRVNSPLHF.

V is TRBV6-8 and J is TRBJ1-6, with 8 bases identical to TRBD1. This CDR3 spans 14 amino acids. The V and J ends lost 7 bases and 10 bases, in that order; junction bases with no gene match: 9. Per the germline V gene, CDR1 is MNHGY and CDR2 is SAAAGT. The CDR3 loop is CASKETGERSPLHF. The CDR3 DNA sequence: TGTGCCAGCAAAGAGACAGGGGAGAGATCACCCCTCCACTTT.

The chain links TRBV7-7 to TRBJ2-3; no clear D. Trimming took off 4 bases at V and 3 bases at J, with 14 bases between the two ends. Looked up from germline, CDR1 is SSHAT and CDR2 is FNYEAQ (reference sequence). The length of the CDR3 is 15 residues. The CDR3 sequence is CASSYDPVQTDTQYF. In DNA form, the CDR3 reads TGTGCCAGCAGCTATGACCCGGTGCAGACAGATACGCAGTATTTT. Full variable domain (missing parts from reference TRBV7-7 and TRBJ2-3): GAGVSQSPRYKVTKRGQDVTLRCDPISSHATLYWYQQALGQGPEFLTYFNYEAQPDKSGLPSDRFSAERPEGSISTLTIQRTEQRDSAMYRCASSYDPVQTDTQYFGPGTRLTVL.

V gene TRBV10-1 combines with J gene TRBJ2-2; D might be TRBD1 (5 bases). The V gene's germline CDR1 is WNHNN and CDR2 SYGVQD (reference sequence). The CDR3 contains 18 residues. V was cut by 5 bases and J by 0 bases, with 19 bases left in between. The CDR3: CASSWLTVSTANTGELFF. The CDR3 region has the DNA TGCGCCAGCAGTTGGCTGACAGTTTCTACCGCGAACACCGGGGAGCTGTTTTTT.

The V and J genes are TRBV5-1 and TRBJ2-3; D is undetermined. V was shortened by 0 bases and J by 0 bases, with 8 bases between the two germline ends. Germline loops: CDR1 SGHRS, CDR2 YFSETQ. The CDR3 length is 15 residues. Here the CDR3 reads CASSLDQPSTDTQYF. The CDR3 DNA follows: TGCGCCAGCAGCTTGGACCAGCCCAGCACAGATACGCAGTATTTT.

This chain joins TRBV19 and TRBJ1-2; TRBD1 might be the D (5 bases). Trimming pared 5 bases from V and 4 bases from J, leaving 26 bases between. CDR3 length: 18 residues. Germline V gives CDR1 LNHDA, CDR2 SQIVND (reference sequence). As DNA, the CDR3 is TGTGCCAGTAGTGAAGGGTCCGGCGGTTGGCTCAGGGTCTATGGCTACACCTTC. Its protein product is CASSEGSGGWLRVYGYTF.

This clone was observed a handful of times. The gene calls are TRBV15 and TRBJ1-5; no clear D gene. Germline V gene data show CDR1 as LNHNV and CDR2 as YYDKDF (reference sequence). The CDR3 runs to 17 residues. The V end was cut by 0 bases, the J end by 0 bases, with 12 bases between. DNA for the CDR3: TGTGCCACCAGCAGAGAGGGGAGCTTATATAGCAATCAGCCCCAGCATTTT. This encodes CATSREGSLYSNQPQHF.

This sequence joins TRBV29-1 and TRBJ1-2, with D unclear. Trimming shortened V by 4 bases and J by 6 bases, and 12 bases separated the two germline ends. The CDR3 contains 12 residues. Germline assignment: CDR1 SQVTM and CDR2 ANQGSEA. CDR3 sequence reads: CSVVLAFHGYTF. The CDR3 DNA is TGCAGCGTTGTTTTGGCATTCCATGGCTACACCTTC.

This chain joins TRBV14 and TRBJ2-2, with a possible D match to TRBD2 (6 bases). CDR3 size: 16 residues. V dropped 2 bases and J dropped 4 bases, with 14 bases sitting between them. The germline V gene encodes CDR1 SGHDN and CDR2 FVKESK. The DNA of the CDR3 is TGTGCCAGCAGCCAATCTCCGGGACTCGGCACCGGGGAGCTGTTTTTT. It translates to CASSQSPGLGTGELFF. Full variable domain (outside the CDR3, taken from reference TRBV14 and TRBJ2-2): EAGVTQFPSHSVIEKGQTVTLRCDPISGHDNLYWYRRVMGKEIKFLLHFVKESKQDESGMPNNRFLAERTGGTYSTLKVQPAELEDSGVYFCASSQSPGLGTGELFFGEGSRLTVL.

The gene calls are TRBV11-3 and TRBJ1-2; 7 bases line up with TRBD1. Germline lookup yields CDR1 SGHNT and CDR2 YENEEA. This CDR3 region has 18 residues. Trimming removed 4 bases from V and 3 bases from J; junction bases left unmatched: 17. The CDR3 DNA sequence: TGTGCCAGCAGCTCCCGACGTACGGGACAGAGGAAGGACTATGGCTACACCTTC. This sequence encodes CASSSRRTGQRKDYGYTF.

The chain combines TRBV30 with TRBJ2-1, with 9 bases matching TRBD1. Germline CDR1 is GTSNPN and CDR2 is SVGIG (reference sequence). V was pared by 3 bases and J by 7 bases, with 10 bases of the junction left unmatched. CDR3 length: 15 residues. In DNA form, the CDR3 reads TGTGCCTGGAGGAGGGGGGACAGGGATTTGAATGAGCAGTTCTTC. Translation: CAWRRGDRDLNEQFF.

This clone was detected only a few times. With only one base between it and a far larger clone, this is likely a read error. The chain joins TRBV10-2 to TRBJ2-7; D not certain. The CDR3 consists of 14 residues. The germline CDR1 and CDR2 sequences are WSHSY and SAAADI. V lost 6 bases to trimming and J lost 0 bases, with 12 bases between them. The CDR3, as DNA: TGCGCCAGCAGGGACGGGTCTAGCTCCTACGAGCAGTACTTC. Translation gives CASRDGSSSYEQYF.

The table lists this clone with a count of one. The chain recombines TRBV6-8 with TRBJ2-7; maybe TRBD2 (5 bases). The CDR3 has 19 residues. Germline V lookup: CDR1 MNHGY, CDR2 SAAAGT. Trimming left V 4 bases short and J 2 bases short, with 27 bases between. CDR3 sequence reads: CASSSGVRVSGRGPYEQYF. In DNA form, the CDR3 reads TGTGCCAGCAGTTCTGGGGTCCGAGTTTCGGGGAGAGGCCCCTACGAGCAGTACTTC.

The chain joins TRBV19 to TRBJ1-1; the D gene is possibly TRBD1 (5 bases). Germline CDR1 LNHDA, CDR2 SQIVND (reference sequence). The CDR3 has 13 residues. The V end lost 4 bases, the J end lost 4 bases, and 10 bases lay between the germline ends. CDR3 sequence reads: CASSTGFSTEAFF. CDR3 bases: TGTGCCAGTAGTACAGGGTTCAGCACTGAAGCTTTCTTT.

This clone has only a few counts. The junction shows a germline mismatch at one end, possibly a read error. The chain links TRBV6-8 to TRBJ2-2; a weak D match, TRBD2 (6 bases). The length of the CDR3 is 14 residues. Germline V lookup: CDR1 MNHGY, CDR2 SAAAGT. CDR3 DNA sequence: TGTGCCATCAGTACCAGGGAGGACACCGGGGAGCTGTTTTTT. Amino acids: CAISTREDTGELFF.

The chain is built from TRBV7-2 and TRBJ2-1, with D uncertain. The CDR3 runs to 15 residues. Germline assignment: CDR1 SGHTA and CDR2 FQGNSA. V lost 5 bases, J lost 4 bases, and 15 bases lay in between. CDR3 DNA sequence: TGTGCCAGCAGCCAAGATGGTAACAGATACAATGAGCAGTTCTTC. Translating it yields CASSQDGNRYNEQFF.